A single sample gave rise to the 8 T cell receptor beta chains below, sequenced in a study of CD8+ T cells in alopecia areata. Regarding treatment: oral pan-JAK inhibitor, 5-10 mg twice daily. Following extraction, RNA underwent reverse transcription to cDNA, which served as the sequencing template. The protocol was immunoSEQ multiplex PCR, while the TCRdb copy is restricted to in-frame clones and leaves out a portion. The sample has more than 200,000 clones; approximately 67% are singletons. The material sequenced was CD4+ T cells sorted from blood, taken around week 46, from a patient treated with tofacitinib. These receptors all come from a human donor with alopecia areata.

The chain is built from TRBV29-1 and TRBJ1-4, with unresolved D. The V gene's germline CDR1 is SQVTM and CDR2 ANQGSEA. V was clipped by 2 bases and J by 8 bases, with 12 bases between them. The CDR3 covers 13 residues. The CDR3 loop reads CSVESGLGEKLFF. The CDR3 DNA follows: TGCAGCGTTGAATCTGGGTTAGGCGAAAAACTGTTTTTT.

This chain joins TRBV5-1 and TRBJ2-7; D might be TRBD1 or TRBD2, each matching 5 bases. Trimming left V 1 base short and J 5 bases short, with 13 bases between. Germline CDR1 SGHRS, CDR2 YFSETQ. The CDR3 totals 14 residues. In nucleotides, the CDR3 is TGCGCCAGCAGCTTGAGACCCGGGACGGACGAGCAGTACTTC. It translates to CASSLRPGTDEQYF.

This clone has only a few counts. V usage is TRBV29-1 and J usage is TRBJ2-4, with D possibly matching TRBD2 (5 bases). V was pared by 4 bases and J by 0 bases, with 19 bases between. CDR1 is SQVTM and CDR2 is ANQGSEA in the germline V gene. CDR3 length: 17 residues. The CDR3 DNA follows: TGCAGCGTTGCCCCGTCTGGAGGCAGCCTAGCCAAAAACATTCAGTACTTC. It codes for CSVAPSGGSLAKNIQYF. The full variable domain, rest sourced from reference TRBV29-1 and TRBJ2-4, is SAVISQKPSRDICQRGTSLTIQCQVDSQVTMMFWYRQQPGQSLTLIATANQGSEATYESGFVIDKFPISRPNLTFSTLTVSNMSPEDSSIYLCSVAPSGGSLAKNIQYFGAGTRLSVL.

This clone was observed many times. The chain recombines TRBV2 with TRBJ2-7, with 7 bases lining up with TRBD1. This CDR3 has 15 residues. Germline lookup yields CDR1 SNHLY and CDR2 FYNNEI. The J segment lost 7 bases and the V segment lost 4 bases, leaving 13 bases of the junction unmatched. The DNA for the CDR3 is TGTGCCAGCAGTGCCCGACAGGGCGAATCGGCAGAGCAGTACTTC. Its translation: CASSARQGESAEQYF.

J is TRBJ1-6 and V is TRBV6-5, with unresolved D. The CDR3 consists of 13 residues. V shed 1 base and J shed 9 bases, with 7 bases lying between them. Germline V gives CDR1 MNHEY, CDR2 SVGAGI. The CDR3 nucleotides read TGTGCCAGCAGTTACTTGCGAGGTTCACCCCTCCACTTT. Translating gives CASSYLRGSPLHF.

The rearrangement joins TRBV25-1 to TRBJ1-2, with D unclear. V gave up 3 bases and J gave up 3 bases, with 8 bases separating them. CDR3 length: 13 residues. Per germline, CDR1 MGHDK and CDR2 SYGVNS. The CDR3 bases are TGTGCCAGCAGTGACCGGGTTCACTATGGCTACACCTTC. Translation gives CASSDRVHYGYTF.

The chain combines TRBV15 with TRBJ2-7, with D possibly being TRBD2 (6 bases). Germline V gene sequence: CDR1 LNHNV, CDR2 YYDKDF (reference sequence). Between the trimmed V and J ends, which lost 1 base and 3 bases, there was a span of 13 bases. The CDR3 runs 15 residues. CDR3 coding DNA: TGTGCCACCAGCAGAGTAGATCGGGACTTCTACGAGCAGTACTTC. Amino acids: CATSRVDRDFYEQYF. Drawing the rest from reference TRBV15 and TRBJ2-7, the complete variable domain is DAMVIQNPRYQVTQFGKPVTLSCSQTLNHNVMYWYQQKSSQAPKLLFHYYDKDFNNEADTPDNFQSRRPNTSFCFLDIRSPGLGDTAMYLCATSRVDRDFYEQYFGPGTRLTVT.

This chain joins TRBV6-6 and TRBJ2-7, with D possibly TRBD1 on 6 matching bases. Germline assignment: CDR1 MNHNY and CDR2 SVGAGI (reference sequence). There are 14 residues in the CDR3. V was clipped by 5 bases and J by 2 bases, with 13 bases between them. The CDR3 DNA reads TGTGCCAGCAGTCCCGGGACATCCCCCTACGAGCAGTACTTC. Translating it yields CASSPGTSPYEQYF.